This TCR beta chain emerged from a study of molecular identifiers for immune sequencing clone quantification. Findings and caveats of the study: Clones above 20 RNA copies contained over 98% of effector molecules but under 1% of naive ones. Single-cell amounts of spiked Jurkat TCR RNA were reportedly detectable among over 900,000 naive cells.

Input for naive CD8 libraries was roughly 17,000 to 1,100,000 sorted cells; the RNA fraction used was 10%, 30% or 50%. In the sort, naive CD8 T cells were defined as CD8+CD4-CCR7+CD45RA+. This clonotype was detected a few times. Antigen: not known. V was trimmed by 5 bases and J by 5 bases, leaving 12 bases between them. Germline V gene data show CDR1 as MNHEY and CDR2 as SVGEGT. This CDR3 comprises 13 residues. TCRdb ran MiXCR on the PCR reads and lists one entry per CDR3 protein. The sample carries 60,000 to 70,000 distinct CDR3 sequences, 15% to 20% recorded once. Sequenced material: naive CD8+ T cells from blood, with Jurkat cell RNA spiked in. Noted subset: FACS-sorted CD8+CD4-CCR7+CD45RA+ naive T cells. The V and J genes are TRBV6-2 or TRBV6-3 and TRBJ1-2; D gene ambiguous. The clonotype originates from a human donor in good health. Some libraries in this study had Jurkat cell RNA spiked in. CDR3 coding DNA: TGTGCCAGCAGTATCGCCCCTCTTTATGGCTACACCTTC. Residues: CASSIAPLYGYTF.